Only a few counts were recorded for the clone carrying this T cell receptor beta chain. Its target is unknown. Individual cDNA molecules received unique molecular identifiers. In TCRdb, the 5' RACE reads were re-called with MiXCR into one record per CDR3 protein. Of 64,000 or so distinct CDR3 sequences listed, around 13% are singletons. This specimen comes from a study of early T cells in non-severe SARS-CoV-2 infection. At the level of the study: Chains were unpaired, as sequencing was done on bulk RNA from unsorted whole blood.

Study findings and constraints: CD4 and private specificities were missed by VDJdb matching, which favored anti-spike CD8 responses.

CDR3 length equals 15 residues. The germline V and J ends were trimmed by 7 bases and 4 bases, with 19 bases remaining between them. The germline V gene encodes CDR1 MNHEY and CDR2 SVGAGI. Sequenced sample: whole blood. This sequence joins TRBV6-5 and TRBJ1-2, with D maybe TRBD1 (6 bases). The sequence came from an adult who was a healthcare worker with PCR-confirmed SARS-CoV-2 infection or an uninfected control (not recorded which). The CDR3 sequence: CASTIYTGRGYGYTF. The CDR3 DNA reads as TGTGCCAGCACCATCTATACAGGGAGGGGCTATGGCTACACCTTC.